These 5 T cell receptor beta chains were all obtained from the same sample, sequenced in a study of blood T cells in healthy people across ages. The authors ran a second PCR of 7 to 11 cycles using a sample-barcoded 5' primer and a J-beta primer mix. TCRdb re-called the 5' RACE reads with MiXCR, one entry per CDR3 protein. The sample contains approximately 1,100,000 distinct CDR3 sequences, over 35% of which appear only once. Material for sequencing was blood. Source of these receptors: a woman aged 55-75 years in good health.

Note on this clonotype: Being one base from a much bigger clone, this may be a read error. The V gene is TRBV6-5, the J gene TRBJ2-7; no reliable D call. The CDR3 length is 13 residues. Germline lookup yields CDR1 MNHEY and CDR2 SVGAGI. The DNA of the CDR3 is TGTACCAGCAGTTACGACCCGTCCTACGAGCAGTACTTC. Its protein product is CTSSYDPSYEQYF.

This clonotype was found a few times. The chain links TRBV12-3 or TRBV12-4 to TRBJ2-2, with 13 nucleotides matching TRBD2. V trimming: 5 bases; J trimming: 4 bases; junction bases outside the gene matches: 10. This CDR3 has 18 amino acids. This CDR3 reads CASSRRLAGGRGTGELFF. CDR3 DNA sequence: TGTGCCAGCAGTCGACGACTAGCGGGAGGACGAGGCACCGGGGAGCTGTTTTTT.

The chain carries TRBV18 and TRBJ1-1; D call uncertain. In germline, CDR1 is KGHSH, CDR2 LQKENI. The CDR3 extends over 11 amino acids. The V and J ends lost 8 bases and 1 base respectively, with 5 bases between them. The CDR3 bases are TGTGCCAGCCATGCGAACACTGAAGCTTTCTTT. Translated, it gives CASHANTEAFF.

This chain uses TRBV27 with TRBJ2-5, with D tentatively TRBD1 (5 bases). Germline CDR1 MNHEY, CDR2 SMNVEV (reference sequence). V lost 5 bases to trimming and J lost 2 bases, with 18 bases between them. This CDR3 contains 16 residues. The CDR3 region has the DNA TGTGCCAGCAGTCGGTTACCCCCAGGGTCACAAGAGACCCAGTACTTC. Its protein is CASSRLPPGSQETQYF.

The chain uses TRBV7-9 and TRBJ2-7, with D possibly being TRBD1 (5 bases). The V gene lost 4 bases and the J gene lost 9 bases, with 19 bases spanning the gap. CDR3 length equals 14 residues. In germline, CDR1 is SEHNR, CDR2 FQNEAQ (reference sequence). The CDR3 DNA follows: TGTGCCAGCAGCTCCCAGGGCCCAACCTCGGGGCAGTACTTC. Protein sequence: CASSSQGPTSGQYF.